This T cell receptor beta chain was recovered during a study of shared clonotypes between healthy human individuals. Study background: Three plates each covered CD4 naive and memory; CD8 naive two, CD8 memory one.

Investigators divided CD4+ cells into CD45RA+ naive and CD45RA-negative memory subsets. It was at deep level that the assay was run. The method was immunoSEQ multiplex PCR; TCRdb's version includes in-frame clones alone and lacks a portion of them. This sample has almost 750,000 clones, with just under 75% found just once. The clonotype was recovered from a woman in her twenties or thirties in good health. Sequenced material: memory CD4+ T cells sorted from blood. The subset is: CD45RA-negative fraction.

CDR3 sequence: CASSLAATESRSYEQYF. Written as DNA, the CDR3 is TGTGCCAGCAGCTTAGCCGCGACGGAGTCACGGTCCTACGAGCAGTACTTC. V gene TRBV11-2 combines with J gene TRBJ2-7; D is unclear. This CDR3 is built from 17 residues. V lost 1 base, J lost 1 base, and 17 bases lay in between. Germline assignment: CDR1 SGHAT and CDR2 FQNNGV.